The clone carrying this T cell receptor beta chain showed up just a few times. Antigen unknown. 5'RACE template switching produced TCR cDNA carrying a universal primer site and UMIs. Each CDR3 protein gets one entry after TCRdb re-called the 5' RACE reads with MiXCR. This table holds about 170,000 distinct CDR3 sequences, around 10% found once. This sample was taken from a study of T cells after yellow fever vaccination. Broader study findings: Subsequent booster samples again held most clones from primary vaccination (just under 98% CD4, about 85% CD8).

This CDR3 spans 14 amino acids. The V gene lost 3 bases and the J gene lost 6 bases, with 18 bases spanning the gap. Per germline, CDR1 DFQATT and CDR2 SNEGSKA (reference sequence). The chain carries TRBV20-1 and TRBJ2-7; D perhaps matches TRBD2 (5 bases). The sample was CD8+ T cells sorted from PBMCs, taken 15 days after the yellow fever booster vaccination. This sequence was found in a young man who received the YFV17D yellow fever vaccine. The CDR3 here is CSARSRDYLPEQYF. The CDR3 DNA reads TGCAGTGCTAGGTCCCGCGACTACCTACCCGAGCAGTACTTC.